The clone carrying this T cell receptor beta chain appeared many times. The antigen is unknown. The library protocol tagged individual cDNA molecules with unique molecular identifiers. TCRdb processed the 5' RACE reads anew with MiXCR; each CDR3 protein has one entry. The data hold approximately 70,000 distinct CDR3 sequences, with 12% observed a single time. This specimen belongs to a study of early T cells in non-severe SARS-CoV-2 infection. Looking at the study overall: Bulk RNA taken from unsorted whole blood was sequenced, leaving chains unpaired. Study results and limitations: Matching against VDJdb likely underestimated virus-specific expansions, favoring anti-spike CD8.

This TCR was sampled from an adult who was a healthcare worker with PCR-confirmed SARS-CoV-2 infection or an uninfected control (not recorded which). Sequences were obtained from whole blood.

The CDR3 DNA follows: TGTGCCAGCAGTCGACAGGTATCCTACGAGCAGTACTTC. This encodes CASSRQVSYEQYF. The chain uses TRBV6-5 and TRBJ2-7; weak D call: TRBD1 (6 bases). V was shortened by 5 bases and J by 1 base, with 9 bases between the two germline ends. CDR3 length: 13 amino acids. Germline V lookup: CDR1 MNHEY, CDR2 SVGAGI.